The present T cell receptor beta chain was sequenced within a study of T cell responses to AZD1222 COVID-19 vaccine (dated by TCRdb to the early 2020s). In the study overall: AZD1222 recipients whose second dose came at about 4 weeks and those whose second dose came at about 12 weeks were combined into one group, since spike-specific TCR depth and breadth did not differ between the two schedules. Enrollment into the trials was organized by age into subgroups of 18-55, 56-69 and 70-plus years, and those subgroups contained about 160, 30 and 59 TCR-sequenced participants, respectively. A total of approximately 240 trial participants underwent TCR sequencing, of whom about 210 received two doses of AZD1222 and some 25 received two doses of the MenACWY control vaccine. Overall results and qualifications from the work: The 56-69-year group was small, and its depth increase did not reach significance, likely because of low power. Because no samples from the day 14 peak response were available, repertoires could be characterized only after the peak T cell response. The whole spike protein was spanned by vaccine-associated CD4 TCRs, and dominant responses were seen in regions 160-218 and 743-854. After two AZD1222 doses, spike-specific TCR breadth and depth were significantly higher than at day 0 and than in MenACWY recipients. Conclusions about previously exposed vaccinees are limited, since just 6 or 7 AZD1222 recipients were seropositive for SARS-CoV-2 at baseline. Nearly half of unique spike-specific TCRs reportedly recognized epitopes outside regions mutated in the B.1.351 and B.1.1.7 variants. Participants were mostly white British, with more females than males. The authors suggested clonal diversity may have been underestimated.

The time point label on this specimen signifies: baseline before first vaccination. Vaccinee samples were obtained from the UK trials COV001 and COV002, which included a single-blind randomized controlled phase 2/3 trial of AZD1222 (ChAdOx1 nCoV-19) in healthy adults. For TCRbeta chain sequencing, PBMC samples were collected from trial participants at day 0 and at day 28 after the second dose. The CDR3 regions of human TCRbeta chains were analyzed by immunosequencing. In the original analysis: Repertoire TCRs were checked for matches against a reference library of SARS-CoV-2-specific TCRs that had been generated using the MIRA antigen-specificity platform. Breadth was defined as the fraction of unique TCRs that were SARS-CoV-2-associated. Depth was defined as the fraction of total T cells that were SARS-CoV-2-associated. Each spike-specific TCR was assigned to its reactive spike region and to a CD4 or CD8 class using the MIRA data. Log10-transformed breadth and depth values were compared by one-way ANOVA with Sidak's multiple comparisons tests. TCRdb retrieved this table from immuneACCESS and kept in-frame rearrangements only. Not all clones are present; in checked studies, unresolved V genes account for under half, and no reason is known for the remainder. V, J and clone size derive from that table, while D and trimming were established from the DNA sequence. This sample lists about 140,000 clones; about 91% were detected once. The top ten clonotypes cover roughly 2.3% of the sample.

About this clone: The antigen this receptor binds is unknown. No clone much larger than this one lies a single base away; base qualities are absent.

The starting material was peripheral blood, obtained on day 0 of AZD1222 vaccination. This clonotype was obtained from an adult in good health.

The DNA reads TGTGCCAGTAGTATCCGACAGCGGAATCAGCCCCAGCATTTT. This encodes CASSIRQRNQPQHF. Here the chain combines TRBV19 and TRBJ1-5; 5 matching bases give a weak D call of TRBD1. The germline V gene (reference sequence) yields LNHDA for CDR1 and SQIVND for CDR2. The CDR3 numbers 14 residues from cysteine through phenylalanine. The kept DNA is CDR3 alone, 42 bases in frame from the first base. A distance of 10 bases separates the germline ends of V and J, which lose 3 bases and 4 bases respectively.